A single sample gave rise to the 9 T cell receptor beta chains below, sequenced in a study of blood T cell repertoires in COVID-19. Generated by immunoSEQ multiplex PCR, the TCRdb table keeps only in-frame clones and is missing some. In the table there are just over 150,000 clones, approximately 80% of which are singletons. The sequenced sample was peripheral blood. The receptors stem from a man aged 55-75 years with acute or convalescent COVID-19.

The V gene is TRBV5-1, the J gene TRBJ2-5, with 10 bases aligning to TRBD1. The CDR3 consists of 13 residues. Germline CDR1 reads SGHRS; CDR2 reads YFSETQ. Losses at the gene ends were 4 bases for V and 9 bases for J; bases not matched to a gene: 6. The CDR3 DNA reads as TGCGCCAGCAGCCCCCGGGACAGGGGCCCCCAGTACTTC. Translation: CASSPRDRGPQYF.

V is TRBV7-3 and J is TRBJ1-1; TRBD1 might be the D (6 bases). CDR3 length: 16 amino acids. CDR1 and CDR2 (germline): SGHTA, FQGTGA. V lost 3 bases to trimming and J lost 1 base, with 15 bases between them. CDR3 sequence (DNA): TGTGCCAGCAGCTTGGGTGGCACAGGGAAGAACACTGAAGCTTTCTTT. As protein: CASSLGGTGKNTEAFF.

V is TRBV5-4 and J is TRBJ2-7; a possible D gene is TRBD1 (6 bases). Germline assignment: CDR1 SGHNT and CDR2 YYREEE (reference sequence). V was clipped by 4 bases and J by 0 bases, with 11 bases between them. This CDR3 is 14 amino acids long. For the CDR3, the DNA is TGTGCCAGCAGCAATCAGGGGACCTCCTACGAGCAGTACTTC. It codes for CASSNQGTSYEQYF.

This clone has a handful of counts. The chain uses TRBV29-1 and TRBJ2-1, with TRBD2 matching over 8 bases. The CDR3 runs to 13 residues. The V and J ends lost 7 bases and 5 bases, in that order; junction bases with no gene match: 7. Looked up from germline, CDR1 is SQVTM and CDR2 is ANQGSEA. CDR3: CSGERGPNNEQFF. Here the CDR3 DNA reads TGCAGCGGAGAGCGGGGGCCAAACAATGAGCAGTTCTTC.

This chain uses TRBV28 with TRBJ2-1, with 8 positions matching TRBD2. This CDR3 comprises 14 residues. The trim removed 6 bases at V and 7 bases at J, leaving 8 bases unmatched. The germline V gene encodes CDR1 MDHEN and CDR2 SYDVKM. The CDR3 sequence is CASRFGLAQNEQFF. The CDR3 DNA sequence: TGTGCCAGCAGATTCGGACTAGCTCAAAATGAGCAGTTCTTC. The full variable domain, with the rest looked up from reference TRBV28 and TRBJ2-1, is DVKVTQSSRYLVKRTGEKVFLECVQDMDHENMFWYRQDPGLGLRLIYFSYDVKMKEKGDIPEGYSVSREKKERFSLILESASTNQTSMYLCASRFGLAQNEQFFGPGTRLTVL.

This clone was counted ten times or more. The chain carries TRBV9 and TRBJ2-7; no clear D. Per germline, CDR1 SGDLS and CDR2 YYNGEE. The CDR3 length is 14 residues. Trimming stripped 0 bases from V and 0 bases from J, with 7 bases between. As DNA, the CDR3 is TGTGCCAGCAGCGTAGACCACATCTCCTACGAGCAGTACTTC. Amino acid sequence: CASSVDHISYEQYF.

The V and J genes are TRBV5-6 and TRBJ2-5, with D maybe TRBD2 (6 bases). This CDR3 contains 13 residues. CDR1 SGHDT and CDR2 YYEEEE come from the germline V gene. The V and J ends lost 7 bases and 4 bases respectively, with 14 bases between them. The chain's CDR3 is CASVGRGSETQYF. DNA of the CDR3: TGTGCCAGCGTCGGGAGAGGTTCAGAGACCCAGTACTTC. Together with reference TRBV5-6 and TRBJ2-5, the CDR3 gives the full variable domain: DAGVTQSPTHLIKTRGQQVTLRCSPKSGHDTVSWYQQALGQGPQFIFQYYEEEERQRGNFPDRFSGHQFPNYSSELNVNALLLGDSALYLCASVGRGSETQYFGPGTRLLVL.

This sequence joins TRBV9 and TRBJ2-1; possible D gene TRBD2, 6 bases. V lost 3 bases and J lost 4, with 17 bases in between. Per the germline V gene, CDR1 is SGDLS and CDR2 is YYNGEE. The CDR3 contains 16 residues. The DNA for the CDR3 is TGTGCCAGCAGCGGCGAGACTAGTATAAGATACAATGAGCAGTTCTTC. It yields the protein CASSGETSIRYNEQFF.

The chain is built from TRBV23-1 and TRBJ2-7, with a possible D match to TRBD1 (6 bases). TRBV23-1 is an ORF, with its function uncertain. Trimming took off 3 bases at V and 3 bases at J, with 12 bases between the two ends. CDR3 length: 14 amino acids. The CDR3 nucleotides are TGCGCCAGCAGTCATGGGGACATCTACTACGAGCAGTACTTC. Translated: CASSHGDIYYEQYF.